This T cell receptor (beta chain) was retrieved from a study of blood T cells in healthy people across ages. Findings and caveats of the study: There were more naive CD4+ cells and higher diversity in long-lived donors than in aged donors. The unsorted PBMCs prevented any conclusive comparison of naive versus antigen-experienced cells.

It was with a sample-barcoded 5' primer and a J-beta primer mix that a second PCR of roughly 7 to 12 cycles was run. Each TCR beta cDNA got a 12-nucleotide random molecular identifier. TCRdb ran MiXCR on the 5' RACE reads and lists one entry per CDR3 protein. The sample consists of 650,000 to 1,000,000 distinct CDR3 sequences, about 47% of them appearing once. Concerning this clonotype itself: The antigen remains unidentified.

The sample comprised blood. The sequence derives from a man older than 75 in good health.

This CDR3 is CASSEGTSGGREQFF. The DNA for the CDR3 is TGTGCCAGCAGTGAAGGGACTAGCGGGGGGCGGGAGCAGTTCTTC. The chain combines TRBV2 with TRBJ2-1; 14 bases are shared with TRBD2. This CDR3 has 15 residues. Germline trimming cut 1 base from V and 10 bases from J; bases unmatched to any gene: 3. CDR1 and CDR2 from the germline V gene are SNHLY and FYNNEI.